These T cell receptor beta chains were read from a single sample in a study of blood T cell repertoires in COVID-19. The table came from immunoSEQ multiplex PCR; TCRdb's copy has only in-frame clones and leaves some out. The sample consists of 35,000 to 45,000 clones, about 90% of them appearing once. Sequencing was performed on peripheral blood. All receptors derive from a woman of 80 years or more with acute or convalescent COVID-19. CDR3s include the opening cysteine and the closing phenylalanine or tryptophan. A D gene is named only where the DNA matches it firmly.

TRBJ2-6	TRBV30	NA	TGTGCCTGGGAGAAGAGGGCCGCTGGGGCCAACGTCCTGACTTTC	CAWEKRAAGANVLTF
TRBJ1-4	TRBV6-6	TRBD1	TGTGCCAGCAGTTACGTGACAGGGGGCGCGGAGAAACTGTTTTTT	CASSYVTGGAEKLFF
TRBJ2-7	TRBV29-1	TRBD1	TGCAGCGTTGAAGATCAGGGGACAGGGAGAGCCTACGAGCAGTACTTC	CSVEDQGTGRAYEQYF
TRBJ2-5	TRBV28	NA	TGTGCCAGCAGTCCCGATTACAGGGAAGAGACCCAGTACTTC	CASSPDYREETQYF
TRBJ1-6	TRBV5-4	NA	TGTGCCAGCAGCGCCCTGGGAGGGATGGGATTCTCACCCCTCCACTTT	CASSALGGMGFSPLHF
TRBJ2-5	TRBV15	TRBD1	TGTGCCACCAGCAGAGCGACAGGGCAGGAGACCCAGTACTTC	CATSRATGQETQYF
TRBJ1-1	TRBV6-5	TRBD1	TGTGCCAGCATCCTCAGGGGGCGCGAAGCTTTCTTT	CASILRGREAFF
TRBJ1-1	TRBV6-2/TRBV6-3	NA	TGTGCCAGCAGCTGGACAGTGAACACTGAAGCTTTCTTT	CASSWTVNTEAFF
TRBJ1-1	TRBV29-1	NA	TGCAGCGTTAGCCTAAGCGCTGAAGCTTTCTTT	CSVSLSAEAFF
TRBJ2-6	TRBV6-5	TRBD1	TGTGCCACGGACAGGGGGGCTGGGGCCAACGTCCTGACTTTC	CATDRGAGANVLTF
TRBJ2-5	TRBV11-2	TRBD2	TGTGCCAGCAGCTGGGGACTAGCGGCAGAGACCCAGTACTTC	CASSWGLAAETQYF
TRBJ1-6	TRBV3-1/TRBV3-2	NA	TGTGCCAGCAGCCTTAAGGGAATAGGGGACCTCCACTTT	CASSLKGIGDLHF
TRBJ2-5	TRBV5-5	NA	TGTGCCAGCAGGAGCTTGAGGGCGGAAGAGACCCAGTACTTC	CASRSLRAEETQYF
TRBJ1-1	TRBV9	TRBD1	TGTGCCAGCGGACAGGGAGGGTATGGCACTGAAGCTTTCTTT	CASGQGGYGTEAFF
TRBJ1-3	TRBV4-2	NA	TGTGCCAGCAGGCGAATACCATCGGGGCCCCGGGGGAAGGGAAACACCATATATTTT	CASRRIPSGPRGKGNTIYF
TRBJ1-2	TRBV5-1	NA	TGCGCCAGCAGCCCCGGGAGGGATACCTATGGCTACACCTTC	CASSPGRDTYGYTF
TRBJ1-2	TRBV2	NA	TGTGCCAGCACTAGGATCCAGGGCTATGGCTACACCTTC	CASTRIQGYGYTF
TRBJ1-2	TRBV19	NA	TGTGCCAGTAGTATCCTGGGCAGGGAAGCTAACTATGGCTACACCTTC	CASSILGREANYGYTF
TRBJ2-3	TRBV5-1	NA	TGCGCCAGCAGCTTGGGGGGGACTAGCACAGATACGCAGTATTTT	CASSLGGTSTDTQYF